This is a list of T cell receptor beta chains from one sample in a study of T cells in Graves' hyperthyroidism and ophthalmopathy. TCRdb re-derived calls from the multiplex PCR reads in MiXCR, one entry per CDR3 protein. The table records 700,000 or so distinct CDR3 sequences, approximately 14% of them present only once. The sample taken for sequencing was blood. The receptors stem from a woman in her forties or fifties with Graves' ophthalmopathy. Each CDR3 is given with its conserved first and last residue. The D gene is left open where the match is weak. For some rows the clone size is stated as once, few or many, or as a class when expanded; others skip it.

J gene,D gene,CDR3 length,V gene,clone size,CDR3 protein,CDR3 DNA
TRBJ1-2,TRBD1,16,TRBV6-1,many,CASSEFGQGFRYGYTF,TGTGCCAGCAGTGAATTTGGACAGGGGTTTCGCTATGGCTACACCTTC
TRBJ1-1,-,13,TRBV7-9,few,CASSLVRSPEAFF,TGTGCCAGCAGCTTAGTCCGGTCACCGGAAGCTTTCTTT
TRBJ1-3,-,17,TRBV7-9,-,CASSFKGRNRPGNTIYF,TGTGCCAGCAGCTTCAAGGGGAGGAACCGGCCCGGAAACACCATATATTTT
TRBJ1-5,-,12,TRBV29-1,-,CSEGQSYPPQHF,TGCAGCGAGGGGCAGAGCTATCCGCCCCAGCATTTT
TRBJ1-5,TRBD1,18,TRBV18,few,CASSPTGGRGPWNQPQHF,TGTGCCAGCTCACCTACAGGGGGGAGGGGGCCATGGAATCAGCCCCAGCATTTT
TRBJ2-7,TRBD1,15,TRBV7-9,many,CASSQRQGFSYEQYF,TGTGCCAGCAGCCAGAGACAGGGCTTTAGTTACGAGCAGTACTTC
TRBJ1-5,-,15,TRBV6-2/TRBV6-3,many,CASSYSAGVRQPQHF,TGTGCCAGCAGTTACTCGGCTGGAGTGCGTCAGCCCCAGCATTTT
TRBJ2-5,TRBD2,15,TRBV6-1,many,CASSEGLAGAETQYF,TGTGCCAGCAGTGAAGGACTAGCGGGAGCTGAGACCCAGTACTTC
TRBJ2-7,-,20,TRBV6-1,-,CASTGAFGRNEVLGVDEQYF,TGTGCCAGCACGGGTGCGTTTGGGAGGAATGAGGTTTTGGGAGTCGACGAGCAGTACTTC
TRBJ2-3,TRBD2,15,TRBV2,-,CAGSVLAGGTDTQYF,TGTGCCGGCAGCGTGCTAGCGGGAGGCACAGATACGCAGTATTTT
TRBJ2-7,TRBD2,17,TRBV11-3,-,CASSLDLGTSRIYEQYF,TGTGCCAGCAGCTTAGATCTTGGGACTAGCCGTATTTACGAGCAGTACTTC
TRBJ2-6,-,14,TRBV30,many,CAWSWYSGANVLTF,TGTGCCTGGAGTTGGTATTCTGGGGCCAACGTCCTGACTTTC
TRBJ2-4,-,13,TRBV29-1,few,CSVLGTELHIQYF,TGCAGCGTTTTAGGGACCGAATTGCACATTCAGTACTTC
TRBJ1-5,-,14,TRBV18,many,CASSLLDRNQPQHF,TGTGCCAGCTCACTGTTGGACAGAAATCAGCCCCAGCATTTT
TRBJ1-2,-,14,TRBV5-1,many,CASSLWATNYGYTF,TGCGCCAGCAGCTTGTGGGCTACTAACTATGGCTACACCTTC
TRBJ1-1,-,15,TRBV30,few,CAGGGDPTWGTEAFF,TGTGCCGGAGGGGGGGACCCAACGTGGGGGACTGAAGCTTTCTTT
TRBJ2-2,TRBD1,18,TRBV12-3/TRBV12-4,many,CASSGRRTGGLSTGELFF,TGTGCCAGCAGTGGCCGCCGGACAGGGGGTTTGAGCACCGGGGAGCTGTTTTTT
TRBJ2-1,-,12,TRBV20-1,many,CSADDRNNEQFF,TGCAGCGCCGATGACCGGAACAATGAGCAGTTCTTC
TRBJ2-3,TRBD2,16,TRBV27,many,CASSLVSGRAADTQYF,TGTGCCAGCAGTTTAGTCAGCGGGAGGGCCGCAGATACGCAGTATTTT
TRBJ1-4,-,13,TRBV27,few,CASSLVQNEKLFF,TGTGCCAGCAGTTTAGTGCAGAATGAAAAACTGTTTTTT
TRBJ1-6,TRBD1,14,TRBV9,many,CASSGTGLNSPLHF,TGTGCCAGCAGCGGGACAGGGCTTAATTCACCCCTCCACTTT
TRBJ2-1,TRBD1,16,TRBV25-1,-,CASSPMAGTGFNEQFF,TGTGCCAGCAGCCCTATGGCGGGGACAGGATTCAATGAGCAGTTCTTC
TRBJ1-6,-,13,TRBV30,-,CAWRAGYNSPLYF,TGTGCCTGGAGGGCCGGCTATAATTCACCCCTCTACTTT
TRBJ1-2,TRBD1,14,TRBV15,few,CATSRAQGAVGYTF,TGTGCCACCAGCAGGGCTCAGGGGGCTGTTGGCTACACCTTC
TRBJ1-1,TRBD1,13,TRBV10-3,many,CATLQGVNTEAFF,TGTGCCACCCTACAGGGGGTGAACACTGAAGCTTTCTTT
TRBJ1-6,-,14,TRBV7-9,many,CASSFLGHGGLLHF,TGTGCCAGCAGCTTCCTTGGACACGGAGGGCTCCTCCACTTT
TRBJ1-2,-,13,TRBV5-1,-,CASSFEQNYGYTF,TGCGCCAGCAGCTTCGAACAGAACTATGGCTACACCTTC
TRBJ2-5,-,15,TRBV24-1,many,CATSDLADRQETQYF,TGTGCCACCAGTGATTTGGCGGACCGCCAAGAGACCCAGTACTTC
TRBJ2-1,-,13,TRBV25-1,once,CASSEFPAPEQFF,TGTGCCAGCAGTGAATTCCCCGCGCCTGAGCAGTTCTTC
TRBJ1-5,-,15,TRBV3-1,few,CASSQFSAGNQPQHF,TGTGCCAGCAGCCAGTTCTCCGCTGGCAATCAGCCCCAGCATTTT
TRBJ2-1,-,15,TRBV28,many,CASRTLGQANNEQFF,TGTGCCAGCAGAACCCTGGGACAAGCTAACAATGAGCAGTTCTTC
TRBJ2-5,-,14,TRBV24-1,-,CATSDGNVEETQYF,TGTGCCACCAGTGATGGTAACGTAGAAGAGACCCAGTACTTC
TRBJ1-2,-,14,TRBV28,many,CASSLTPPNYGYTF,TGTGCCAGCAGCCTCACACCACCCAACTATGGCTACACCTTC